One and the same sample provided the 14 T cell receptor beta chains below, sequenced in a study of response to subunit inactivated influenza vaccine. TCRdb reanalysed the RT-PCR reads using MiXCR and keeps one entry per CDR3 protein. Here the sample spans about 800,000 distinct CDR3 sequences, 20% to 25% being singletons. This specimen was PBMCs from blood, taken roughly 5 days after vaccination. The receptors originated from a man aged 50-60 years who received an inactivated influenza vaccine.

Turning to this clonotype: A much larger clonotype is one base distant, so this may be a read error. This chain links TRBV4-2 with TRBJ2-3; 8 nucleotides line up with TRBD2. The V gene's germline CDR1 is LGHNA and CDR2 YNFKEQ. The CDR3 has 15 residues. After removal of 4 bases from V and 6 bases from J, the junction contained 9 bases not matched to a gene. This CDR3 is CASSLKAGVGDTQYF. The CDR3 nucleotides read TGTGCCAGCAGCCTCAAAGCGGGGGTAGGGGATACGCAGTATTTT.

This clonotype turned up a few times. The CDR3 loop is CASSQAPQRGGVNEQFF. As DNA, the CDR3 is TGCGCCAGCAGCCAAGCGCCCCAGCGGGGGGGGGTCAATGAGCAGTTCTTC. V is TRBV4-3 and J is TRBJ2-1; 10 bases map to TRBD2. The V segment lost 1 base and the J segment 6 bases; nucleotides outside the gene matches: 9. Germline loops: CDR1 LGHNA, CDR2 YSLEER. The CDR3 is 17 residues long.

The chain joins TRBV20-1 to TRBJ2-1, with D perhaps matching TRBD2 (6 bases). This CDR3 has 14 residues. Trimming shortened V by 6 bases and J by 10 bases, and 22 bases separated the two germline ends. Germline lookup yields CDR1 DFQATT and CDR2 SNEGSKA (reference sequence). This CDR3 reads CSALEGPPGAEQFF. CDR3 nucleotides: TGCAGTGCCTTGGAGGGACCCCCTGGGGCGGAGCAGTTCTTC.

This clonotype appeared a few times. The chain employs TRBV15 and TRBJ1-5; D ambiguous. Per germline, CDR1 LNHNV and CDR2 YYDKDF (reference sequence). V lost 1 base, J lost 8 bases, and 6 bases lay in between. The CDR3 is made up of 12 amino acids. The DNA of the CDR3 is TGTGCCACCAGCAGAGTAAGGAAGCCCCAGCATTTT. Its protein product is CATSRVRKPQHF.

J is TRBJ2-5 and V is TRBV20-1; 9 bases agree with TRBD2. The CDR3 length is 15 residues. Per germline, CDR1 DFQATT and CDR2 SNEGSKA (reference sequence). Trimming took 7 bases from V and 5 from J; bases not matched to a gene: 14. The CDR3 loop reads CSGRGSSGMWETQYF. The CDR3 coding sequence is TGCAGTGGCAGAGGGTCTAGCGGGATGTGGGAGACCCAGTACTTC.

The rearrangement uses TRBV28 and TRBJ2-1; 14 bases map to TRBD2. V shed 5 bases and J 7 bases; nucleotides not matched to a gene: 19. Per the germline V gene, CDR1 is MDHEN and CDR2 is SYDVKM. CDR3 size: 20 residues. This CDR3 reads CASSNTGLAGVRSWRNEQFF. The CDR3 coding sequence is TGTGCCAGCAGTAACACGGGACTAGCGGGGGTTAGGTCGTGGAGGAATGAGCAGTTCTTC.

Only a few counts were recorded for this clonotype. This sequence joins TRBV14 and TRBJ2-1, with 8 bases identical to TRBD1. The CDR3 totals 15 residues. V shed 4 bases, J shed 3 bases, and the junction held 5 bases outside the gene matches. Germline V gives CDR1 SGHDN, CDR2 FVKESK. The CDR3 loop reads CASSPRQGFYNEQFF. The DNA for the CDR3 is TGTGCCAGCAGCCCCAGACAGGGGTTCTACAATGAGCAGTTCTTC.

This clonotype was seen many times. The V call is TRBV6-1, the J call TRBJ1-6; perhaps TRBD1 as D (6 bases). The CDR3 extends over 15 amino acids. V was pared by 2 bases and J by 7 bases, with 12 bases between. Germline CDR1 MNHNS, CDR2 SASEGT. For the CDR3, the DNA is TGTGCCAGCAGTGAACAGGGGTCGTTGAATTCACCCCTCCACTTT. As protein: CASSEQGSLNSPLHF.

This clonotype has at least ten counts. CDR3 in amino acids: CASSLAPTDTQYF. The CDR3, as DNA: TGTGCCAGCAGCTTAGCACCAACAGATACGCAGTATTTT. The rearrangement uses TRBV7-2 and TRBJ2-3; no reliable D call. Trimming shortened V by 0 bases and J by 3 bases, and 4 bases separated the two germline ends. CDR1 SGHTA and CDR2 FQGNSA come from the germline V gene. This CDR3 is 13 amino acids long.

The rearrangement links TRBV7-9 to TRBJ2-7; D tentatively reads TRBD1 or TRBD2 (5 bases each). Trimming pared 3 bases from V and 9 bases from J, leaving 18 bases between. Germline lookup yields CDR1 SEHNR and CDR2 FQNEAQ (reference sequence). This CDR3 is built from 14 residues. The chain's CDR3 is CASSFGDATLGQYF. The CDR3 DNA is TGTGCCAGCAGCTTTGGGGACGCGACTCTCGGGCAGTACTTC.

In this sample, this clonotype turned up a few times. The chain uses TRBV10-3 and TRBJ2-7; a possible D gene is TRBD1 (5 bases). This CDR3 has 14 residues. Per the germline V gene, CDR1 is ENHRY and CDR2 is SYGVKD. Trimming stripped 3 bases from V and 0 bases from J, with 9 bases between. The DNA of the CDR3 is TGTGCCATCAGTGAAGACAGAAACTCCTACGAGCAGTACTTC. This gives the protein CAISEDRNSYEQYF.

This clonotype was detected only a few times. The chain links TRBV5-1 to TRBJ2-3; D ambiguous. The CDR3 contains 12 residues. CDR1 and CDR2 (germline): SGHRS, YFSETQ. V shed 4 bases and J shed 4 bases, with 7 bases lying between them. CDR3 bases: TGCGCCAGCAGCATAGGGTCAGATACGCAGTATTTT. It codes for CASSIGSDTQYF.

The CDR3: CASSLGGGALGTDTQYF. The CDR3 DNA sequence: TGTGCCAGCAGCTTAGGAGGAGGGGCACTAGGCACAGATACGCAGTATTTT. This chain links TRBV7-6 with TRBJ2-3; perhaps TRBD2 as D (6 bases). The germline V and J ends were trimmed by 1 base and 1 base, with 15 bases remaining between them. Germline V CDR1 and CDR2: SGHVS, FNYEAQ. The CDR3 loop spans 17 amino acids.

The V call is TRBV7-9, the J call TRBJ2-2, with D possibly being TRBD1 or TRBD2 (6 bases each). Germline CDR1 and CDR2: SEHNR and FQNEAQ (reference sequence). CDR3 length equals 16 residues. Between the trimmed V and J ends, which lost 2 bases and 1 base, there was a span of 11 bases. In nucleotides, the CDR3 is TGTGCCAGCAGCTTACGTGGGGGGCAGAACACCGGGGAGCTGTTTTTT. Translating gives CASSLRGGQNTGELFF. The full variable domain, with the rest looked up from reference TRBV7-9 and TRBJ2-2, is DTGVSQNPRHKITKRGQNVTFRCDPISEHNRLYWYRQTLGQGPEFLTYFQNEAQLEKSRLLSDRFSAERPKGSFSTLEIQRTEQGDSAMYLCASSLRGGQNTGELFFGEGSRLTVL.